This section outlines one T cell receptor beta chain sequence together with its context. One end of the junction fails to match germline, which may point to a read error. The naive CD8 subset, CD45RO-negative cells positively selected for CCR7, excluded terminally differentiated effector memory CD45RA+ cells. Participating donors were healthy, HIV-negative adults free of recent acute infections or vaccinations. The data were taken from a study of shared clonotypes between healthy human individuals. Generated by immunoSEQ multiplex PCR, the TCRdb table keeps only in-frame clones and is missing some. The repertoire holds 1.5 million to 2.5 million clones, with roughly 94% as singletons. Germline CDR1 SSHAT, CDR2 FNYEAQ (reference sequence). The CDR3 covers 16 residues.

This receptor was identified in a man aged 18-30 years in good health. The chain couples TRBV7-7 to TRBJ2-1, with 9 positions matching TRBD1. The sequenced sample consisted of naive CD8+ T cells sorted from blood. CDR3: CASSLMGTGHYNEQFF. The CDR3, as DNA: TGTGCTAGCAGCCTCATGGGGACAGGGCATTACAATGAGCAGTTCTTC.